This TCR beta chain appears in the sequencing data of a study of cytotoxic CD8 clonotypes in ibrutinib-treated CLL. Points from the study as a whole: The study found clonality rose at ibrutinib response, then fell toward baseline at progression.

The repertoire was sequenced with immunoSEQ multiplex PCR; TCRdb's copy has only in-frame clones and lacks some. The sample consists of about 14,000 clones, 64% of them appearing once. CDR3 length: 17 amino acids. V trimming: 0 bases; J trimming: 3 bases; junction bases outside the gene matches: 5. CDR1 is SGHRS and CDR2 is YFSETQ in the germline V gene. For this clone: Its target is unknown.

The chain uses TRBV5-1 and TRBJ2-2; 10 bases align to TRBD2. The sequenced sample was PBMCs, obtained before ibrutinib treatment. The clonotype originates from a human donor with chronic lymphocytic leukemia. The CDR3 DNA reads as TGCGCCAGCAGCTTGGACTTTCTAGCGGGGGACACCGGGGAGCTGTTTTTT. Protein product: CASSLDFLAGDTGELFF.